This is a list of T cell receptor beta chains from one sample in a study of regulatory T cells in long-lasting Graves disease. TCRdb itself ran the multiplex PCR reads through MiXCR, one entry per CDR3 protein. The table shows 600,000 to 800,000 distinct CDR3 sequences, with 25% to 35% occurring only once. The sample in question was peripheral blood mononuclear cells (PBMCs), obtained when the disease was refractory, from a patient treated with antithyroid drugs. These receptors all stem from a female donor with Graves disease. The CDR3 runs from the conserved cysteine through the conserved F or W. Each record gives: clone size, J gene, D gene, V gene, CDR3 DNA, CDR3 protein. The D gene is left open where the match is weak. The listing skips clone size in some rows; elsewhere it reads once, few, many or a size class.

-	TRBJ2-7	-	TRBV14	TGTGCCAGCAGCACAAGCATCAAAATCTACGAGCAGTACTTC	CASSTSIKIYEQYF
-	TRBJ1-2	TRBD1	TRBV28	TGTGCCAGCAGATTCCAGGACAGGAACTATGGCTACACCTTC	CASRFQDRNYGYTF
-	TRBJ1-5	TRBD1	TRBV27	TGTGCCAGCAGAGGGACAGGGGGCAATGCCCAGCATTTT	CASRGTGGNAQHF
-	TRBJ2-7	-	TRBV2	TGTGCCAGCACAGTTGCCCTCCAGGGACCCTACGAGCAGTACTTC	CASTVALQGPYEQYF
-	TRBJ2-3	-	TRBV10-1	TGCGCCAGTTCAGACACGGGTTTCACAGATACGCAGTATTTT	CASSDTGFTDTQYF
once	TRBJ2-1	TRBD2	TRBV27	TGTGCCAGCAGTTCCCTGGGAGCGGGGATTCACAATGAGCAGTTCTTC	CASSSLGAGIHNEQFF
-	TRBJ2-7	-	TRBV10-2	TGCGCCAGCAGTGACTCCGGGATCTCCTACGAGCAGTACTTC	CASSDSGISYEQYF
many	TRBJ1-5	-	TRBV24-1	TGTGCCACCAGTGACGGCTTTAGCAATCAGCCCCAGCATTTT	CATSDGFSNQPQHF
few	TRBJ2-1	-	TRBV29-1	TGCAGCGTTGTGGACAGTAATCTCAATGAGCAGTTCTTC	CSVVDSNLNEQFF
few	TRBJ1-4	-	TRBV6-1	TGTGCCACCCGGATCGGAACTAATGAAAAACTGTTTTTT	CATRIGTNEKLFF
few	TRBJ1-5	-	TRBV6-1	TGTGCCAGCAGTGAAGACTGGGGTTTCCTTCAGCCCCAGCATTTT	CASSEDWGFLQPQHF
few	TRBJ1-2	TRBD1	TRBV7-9	TGTGCCAGCAGCTTAGTACCACAGGGGTCCCCCTATGGCTACACCTTC	CASSLVPQGSPYGYTF
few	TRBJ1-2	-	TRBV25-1	TGTGCCAGCAGTGAAGTAGGGGGGCAAGGTTGGGGCTACACCTTC	CASSEVGGQGWGYTF
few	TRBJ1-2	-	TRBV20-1	TGCAGTGCTAGAGGGCGGAAACAGAACTATGGCTACACCTTC	CSARGRKQNYGYTF
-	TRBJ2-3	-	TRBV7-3	TGTGCCAGCAGCTTAAAGGGGGGCGGAATTAGCACAGATACGCAGTATTTT	CASSLKGGGISTDTQYF
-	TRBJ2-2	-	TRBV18	TGTGCCAGCTCACCACCCAGGGAGGTAATTTACCGGGAGCTGTTTTTT	CASSPPREVIYRELFF
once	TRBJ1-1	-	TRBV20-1	TGCAGTGCTACCCGCGCCACTGAAGCTTTCTTT	CSATRATEAFF
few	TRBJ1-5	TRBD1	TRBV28	TGTGCCAGCAGGGGGAATACAGGGGGGTATGTCAATCAGCCCCAGCATTTT	CASRGNTGGYVNQPQHF
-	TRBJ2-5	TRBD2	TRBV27	TGTGCCAGCAGTTTATTCCCCCTAGCGGGAGTAGGAGAGACCCAGTACTTC	CASSLFPLAGVGETQYF
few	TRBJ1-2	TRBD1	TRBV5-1	TGCGCCAGCAGCGAGGTAGGACAGGGATATGGCTACACCTTC	CASSEVGQGYGYTF
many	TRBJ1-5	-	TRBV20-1	TGCAGTGCTGAGCCGAGTTCCTATCAGCCCCAGCATTTT	CSAEPSSYQPQHF
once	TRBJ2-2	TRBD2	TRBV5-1	TGCGCCAGCAGCCCCTGGGTAGCGGGAGTCACCGGGGAGCTGTTTTTT	CASSPWVAGVTGELFF
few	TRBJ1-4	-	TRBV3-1	TGTGCCAGCAGCTCCAGACCCCCCGTTAATGAAAAACTGTTTTTT	CASSSRPPVNEKLFF
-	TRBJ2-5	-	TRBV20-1	TGCAGTGCTAGGGGGACAAACCAAGAGACCCAGTACTTC	CSARGTNQETQYF
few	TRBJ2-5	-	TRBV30	TGTGCCTGGAGAAGTAGCTGGAATTCGGACCAGTACTTC	CAWRSSWNSDQYF
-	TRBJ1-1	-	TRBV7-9	TGTGCCAGCAGCTTAATCCGGATCCTCGAGGACACTGAAGCTTTCTTT	CASSLIRILEDTEAFF